The present T cell receptor beta chain was sequenced within a study of response to subunit inactivated influenza vaccine. V lost 5 bases and J lost 5; bases outside the gene matches: 3. Germline-derived CDR1 and CDR2 are SGDLS and YYNGEE. This CDR3 region has 14 residues. From the RT-PCR reads, TCRdb called clonotypes with MiXCR, one entry per CDR3 protein. The data show about 570,000 distinct CDR3 sequences, 10% to 12% seen once. These data also formed part of another study, on T cells expressing NK-cell markers. That work adds: TCR beta libraries carry UMIs added by 5'RACE template switching.

Sequenced here: PBMCs from blood, sampled on the day of vaccination. The J gene is TRBJ2-2, the V gene TRBV9; TRBD1 matches at 10 bases. This sequence originates from a man aged 50 to 60 who received an inactivated influenza vaccine. The CDR3 DNA follows: TGTGCCAGCAGACAGGGACAGGGGACCGGGGAGCTGTTTTTT. It encodes CASRQGQGTGELFF.